The 32 T cell receptor beta chains reported below all come from one sample, sequenced in a study of Graves' ophthalmopathy and Graves' hyperthyroidism. Amplification of the TCR beta CDR3 regions used RNA transcripts (as template). Amplification began with first-round RT-PCR using HTBI primers, then second-round multiplex PCR was performed. TCRdb itself ran the multiplex PCR reads through MiXCR, one entry per CDR3 protein. This sample has 650,000 to 900,000 distinct CDR3 sequences; 35% to 50% occur once, and the top ten carry approximately 43%. Input material: peripheral blood. These TCRs come from an adult man with Graves' ophthalmopathy.

The rearrangement joins TRBV27 to TRBJ1-2; 8 bases match TRBD1. The CDR3 totals 15 residues. Germline values: CDR1 MNHEY, CDR2 SMNVEV (reference sequence). The V and J ends lost 4 bases and 3 bases, in that order; junction bases with no gene match: 7. The CDR3 DNA reads TGTGCCAGCAGTTCCTCCGACAGGGGATACTATGGCTACACCTTC. Translated, it gives CASSSSDRGYYGYTF.

In its sample, this clonotype was seen many times. Because it lacks the conserved phenylalanine or tryptophan at the end, this CDR3 is likely a read error. It is unclear where the CDR3 begins or ends on the DNA, so no DNA is shown, and the CDR3 is as TCRdb lists it. The chain uses TRBV5-7 and TRBJ1-2. TRBV5-7 is sorted into the ORF group, with uncertain function. From its first to its last residue, the CDR3 has 10 amino acids. The chain's CDR3 is CASSLRQSLR.

This clonotype was picked up many times. The chain couples TRBV5-5 to TRBJ2-5, with D unresolved. V dropped 0 bases and J dropped 1 base, with 7 bases sitting between them. In germline, CDR1 is SGHKS, CDR2 YYEKEE (reference sequence). This CDR3 comprises 14 residues. This CDR3 is CASSLGSVQETQYF. The CDR3 DNA follows: TGTGCCAGCAGCTTGGGGTCAGTCCAAGAGACCCAGTACTTC.

The rearrangement links TRBV7-9 to TRBJ1-1; possible D gene TRBD1, 5 bases. Germline V CDR1 and CDR2: SEHNR, FQNEAQ (reference sequence). V shed 8 bases and J shed 0 bases, with 25 bases lying between them. There are 18 residues in the CDR3. The CDR3 DNA is TGTGCCAGCGACCGTTTCGCGAGTGGGGCGGGATTGAACACTGAAGCTTTCTTT. Encoded protein: CASDRFASGAGLNTEAFF.

The CDR3 DNA reads TGTGCCAGCAGCCCCGTTGTAGACCCCTATGGCTACACCTTC. It codes for CASSPVVDPYGYTF. V usage is TRBV5-6 and J usage is TRBJ1-2; D ambiguous. Germline V CDR1 and CDR2: SGHDT, YYEEEE. Trimming took 4 bases from V and 4 from J, leaving 14 bases between them. The CDR3 spans 14 residues.

This clonotype was seen a few times. The chain links TRBV7-9 to TRBJ2-2; 7 bases are shared with TRBD1. Germline V CDR1 and CDR2: SEHNR, FQNEAQ (reference sequence). The CDR3 is made up of 15 amino acids. The trim removed 5 bases at V and 1 base at J, leaving 4 bases unmatched. The CDR3 DNA follows: TGTGCCAGCAGCGCTAACAGGGGGAACACCGGGGAGCTGTTTTTT. Its translation: CASSANRGNTGELFF.

The CDR3 spells CASSFPPQTNTGELFF. DNA of the CDR3: TGTGCCAGCAGCTTCCCTCCGCAGACGAACACCGGGGAGCTGTTTTTT. The chain recombines TRBV25-1 with TRBJ2-2; no firm D call. This CDR3 spans 16 amino acids. V was trimmed by 6 bases and J by 0 bases, leaving 14 bases between them. Germline V gene sequence: CDR1 MGHDK, CDR2 SYGVNS.

This chain's CDR3 is CASNSGLAGGHEQYF. CDR3 DNA: TGTGCCAGCAATTCCGGACTAGCGGGCGGGCACGAGCAGTACTTC. The chain combines TRBV7-9 with TRBJ2-7; TRBD2 matches 11 bases. V shed 7 bases, J shed 5 bases, and the junction held 10 bases outside the gene matches. Looked up from germline, CDR1 is SEHNR and CDR2 is FQNEAQ (reference sequence). The CDR3 is made up of 15 amino acids.

J is TRBJ1-2 and V is TRBV29-1; weak D call: TRBD1 (6 bases). V lost 8 bases, J lost 2 bases, and 18 bases lay in between. The CDR3 contains 14 residues. CDR1 is SQVTM, CDR2 ANQGSEA, per germline. CDR3 nucleotides: TGCAGCTTGTTGTCGGGGGCGCGAAACTATGGCTACACCTTC. This sequence encodes CSLLSGARNYGYTF.

The genes are TRBV7-9 and TRBJ2-5, with D tentatively TRBD1 (6 bases). Trimming took off 5 bases at V and 4 bases at J, with 17 bases between the two ends. Germline V CDR1 and CDR2: SEHNR, FQNEAQ (reference sequence). The CDR3 is 15 residues long. CDR3 residues: CASSLLRGSRETQYF. CDR3 coding DNA: TGTGCCAGCAGCCTGCTTAGGGGGAGCCGAGAGACCCAGTACTTC.

The chain couples TRBV7-3 to TRBJ2-5; TRBD2 is a possible D gene (5 bases). The V and J ends lost 4 bases and 11 bases respectively, with 26 bases between them. The CDR3 sequence is 16 residues long. CDR1 is SGHTA, CDR2 FQGTGA, per germline. CDR3 sequence reads: CASSSRTGSSYNEQYF. The DNA of the CDR3 is TGTGCCAGCAGCTCCCGGACGGGGAGCTCCTACAATGAGCAGTACTTC.

The rearrangement links TRBV10-3 to TRBJ2-5, with D hard to call. The CDR3 extends over 17 amino acids. Per germline, CDR1 ENHRY and CDR2 SYGVKD. V was cut by 2 bases and J by 1 base, with 17 bases left in between. The CDR3 region is CAISEVGGRVLQETQYF. The DNA of the CDR3 is TGTGCCATCAGTGAGGTCGGCGGCCGGGTACTCCAAGAGACCCAGTACTTC.

CDR3 sequence reads: CASSLSQVSRGYTF. The CDR3 DNA reads TGTGCCAGCAGTTTAAGTCAGGTCTCCCGTGGCTACACCTTC. The V call is TRBV28, the J call TRBJ1-2; D remains ambiguous. This CDR3 has 14 residues. Germline values: CDR1 MDHEN, CDR2 SYDVKM. The ends were cut back, 2 bases at V and 7 bases at J, with 14 bases in the middle.

The chain joins TRBV10-3 to TRBJ2-7; 8 bases are a match to TRBD1. This CDR3 is built from 17 residues. With V trimmed by 8 bases and J by 0 bases, 15 bases remained unmatched. Germline V gene data show CDR1 as ENHRY and CDR2 as SYGVKD. CDR3 residues: CAIFSPGQGYGSYEQYF. CDR3 sequence (DNA): TGTGCCATCTTTAGCCCCGGACAGGGCTATGGCTCCTACGAGCAGTACTTC.

In this sample, this clonotype turned up many times. The chain has TRBV7-3 and TRBJ1-2; the D gene is possibly TRBD1 (5 bases). Per germline, CDR1 SGHTA and CDR2 FQGTGA. V lost 10 bases, J lost 4 bases, and 10 bases lay in between. The CDR3 has 11 residues. The CDR3 reads CAIRDGYGYTF. The CDR3 DNA reads as TGTGCCATACGGGACGGCTATGGCTACACCTTC.

This clonotype occurred a few times. The chain has TRBV9 and TRBJ1-6; D gene uncertain. V was clipped by 4 bases and J by 9 bases, with 17 bases between them. The length of the CDR3 is 15 residues. Germline values: CDR1 SGDLS, CDR2 YYNGEE. CDR3 DNA sequence: TGTGCCAGCAGCCAATTGGACGTAAGAGGTTCACCCCTCCACTTT. Protein: CASSQLDVRGSPLHF. Supplemented by reference TRBV9 and TRBJ1-6, the full variable domain reads DSGVTQTPKHLITATGQRVTLRCSPRSGDLSVYWYQQSLDQGLQFLIQYYNGEERAKGNILERFSAQQFPDLHSELNLSSLELGDSALYFCASSQLDVRGSPLHFGNGTRLTVT.

This clonotype was counted at least ten times. The chain uses TRBV19 and TRBJ1-2; D may be TRBD1 (5 bases). Germline-derived CDR1 and CDR2 are LNHDA and SQIVND (reference sequence). The CDR3 extends over 15 amino acids. Trimming stripped 7 bases from V and 2 bases from J, with 17 bases between. The CDR3 region is CASTPPGGRNYGYTF. CDR3 DNA sequence: TGTGCCAGTACCCCGCCTGGGGGGAGGAACTATGGCTACACCTTC.

The chain employs TRBV12-3 or TRBV12-4 and TRBJ2-5; D not certain. V lost 3 bases and J lost 2, with 7 bases in between. The CDR3 is made up of 13 amino acids. CDR3 DNA: TGTGCCAGCAGTTTTAATAGGCAAGAGACCCAGTACTTC. It translates to CASSFNRQETQYF.

Only a few counts were recorded for this clonotype. V is TRBV20-1 and J is TRBJ2-7, with 7 positions matching TRBD1. Germline lookup yields CDR1 DFQATT and CDR2 SNEGSKA (reference sequence). The CDR3 sequence is 16 residues long. Germline trimming cut 1 base from V and 1 base from J; bases unmatched to any gene: 10. Here the CDR3 DNA reads TGCAGTGCTAGAGTTACAGGGGCATGGGCTTCCTACGAGCAGTACTTC. The encoded protein is CSARVTGAWASYEQYF.

There are many counts of this clonotype. The J gene is TRBJ2-5, the V gene TRBV25-1; D not certain. Germline CDR1 MGHDK, CDR2 SYGVNS. The CDR3 runs to 13 residues. V was pared by 6 bases and J by 2 bases, with 10 bases between. Here the CDR3 reads CASSFRLQETQYF. In nucleotides, the CDR3 is TGTGCCAGCAGCTTCCGGTTGCAAGAGACCCAGTACTTC.

This chain uses TRBV6-5 with TRBJ1-4; TRBD1 matches at 10 bases. Trimming at V came to 5 bases and at J to 3 bases, leaving 9 bases not matched to a gene. The germline V gene encodes CDR1 MNHEY and CDR2 SVGAGI. The CDR3 sequence is 17 residues long. The CDR3 is CASSKRQGAHPNEKLFF. CDR3 nucleotide sequence: TGTGCCAGCAGTAAGAGACAGGGGGCGCATCCTAATGAAAAACTGTTTTTT.

This clonotype was seen repeatedly, ten times or more. This chain uses TRBV7-9 with TRBJ2-7; D may correspond to TRBD1 or TRBD2 (5 bases each). Trimming cost V 1 base and J 0 bases, with 10 bases left between them. The germline V gene has CDR1 SEHNR and CDR2 FQNEAQ (reference sequence). CDR3 length: 15 amino acids. CDR3 DNA sequence: TGTGCCAGCAGCTTAGTACCAGGGAGCTCCTACGAGCAGTACTTC. Encoded protein: CASSLVPGSSYEQYF.

The J gene is TRBJ1-2, the V gene TRBV15, with a possible D match to TRBD1 (5 bases). V lost 3 bases, J lost 4 bases, and 18 bases lay in between. The CDR3 is made up of 16 amino acids. Germline V gives CDR1 LNHNV, CDR2 YYDKDF (reference sequence). CDR3 nucleotide sequence: TGTGCCACCAGCAGGACTAGCGGGGGGATAAGCTATGGCTACACCTTC. Translating it yields CATSRTSGGISYGYTF.

This chain connects TRBV20-1 to TRBJ1-6; D gene unclear. The CDR3 extends over 12 amino acids. Trimming cost V 3 bases and J 8 bases, with 8 bases left between them. Germline V gene lookup returns CDR1 DFQATT and CDR2 SNEGSKA (reference sequence). The chain's CDR3 is CSASWAHSPLHF. In DNA, the CDR3 is TGCAGTGCTAGTTGGGCCCATTCACCCCTCCACTTT.

A word on this clonotype: The junction and the germline gene differ at one end; a read error may be behind it. J is TRBJ2-2 and V is TRBV7-2, with TRBD1 as a possible D gene (6 bases). The CDR3 runs 15 residues. From germline, CDR1 is SGHTA and CDR2 FQGNSA. The CDR3 DNA is TGTGCCGGCAGCCACGGGACAATGGTCACCGGGGAGCTGTTTTTT. Its protein is CAGSHGTMVTGELFF. Drawing the rest from reference TRBV7-2 and TRBJ2-2, the complete variable domain is GAGVSQSPSNKVTEKGKDVELRCDPISGHTALYWYRQSLGQGLEFLIYFQGNSAPDKSGLPSDRFSAERTGGSVSTLTIQRTQQEDSAVYLCAGSHGTMVTGELFFGEGSRLTVL.

J is TRBJ2-5 and V is TRBV29-1; D perhaps matches TRBD2 (5 bases). CDR3 length: 13 residues. V was pared by 0 bases and J by 5 bases, with 10 bases between. Germline values: CDR1 SQVTM, CDR2 ANQGSEA. This CDR3 is CSVEDLSGETQYF. CDR3 nucleotides: TGCAGCGTTGAAGATCTTTCGGGGGAGACCCAGTACTTC. Full variable domain (rest looked up from reference TRBV29-1 and TRBJ2-5): SAVISQKPSRDICQRGTSLTIQCQVDSQVTMMFWYRQQPGQSLTLIATANQGSEATYESGFVIDKFPISRPNLTFSTLTVSNMSPEDSSIYLCSVEDLSGETQYFGPGTRLLVL.

V gene TRBV20-1 combines with J gene TRBJ2-5; 8 bases agree with TRBD1. V lost 1 base, J lost 4 bases, and 8 bases stayed unmatched. Looked up from germline, CDR1 is DFQATT and CDR2 is SNEGSKA (reference sequence). The CDR3 runs to 15 residues. The CDR3 bases are TGCAGTGCTAGAGTTACAGGGGGTGGGATAGAGACCCAGTACTTC. Protein sequence: CSARVTGGGIETQYF.

This clonotype was detected a few times. The chain recombines TRBV2 with TRBJ1-1, with D perhaps matching TRBD1 (6 bases). V was pared by 3 bases and J by 6 bases, with 11 bases between. There are 13 residues in the CDR3. The germline gives CDR1 SNHLY, CDR2 FYNNEI. The CDR3 loop reads CASSDRGIPEAFF. Written as DNA, the CDR3 is TGTGCCAGCAGTGACAGGGGAATACCTGAAGCTTTCTTT.

With respect to this clonotype: Just one base apart from a much larger clone, this may be a read error. The J gene is TRBJ1-1, the V gene TRBV10-3, with TRBD1 as a possible D gene (6 bases). CDR1 is ENHRY and CDR2 is SYGVKD in the germline V gene. This CDR3 contains 14 residues. The CDR3 nucleotides read TGTGCCAGCAGTGGTCACAGGGTGAGCACTGAAGCTTTCTTT. As protein: CASSGHRVSTEAFF.

The V and J genes are TRBV24-1 and TRBJ1-5; TRBD1 agrees at 7 bases. V lost 6 bases and J lost 4; bases outside the gene matches: 5. This CDR3 comprises 14 residues. The germline gives CDR1 KGHDR, CDR2 SFDVKD. For the CDR3, the DNA is TGTGCCACCAGTAGGAGGGACAGAAATCAGCCCCAGCATTTT. It codes for CATSRRDRNQPQHF.

CDR3 DNA: TGTGCCAGCAGTCAGGGTTGGTACGAGCAGTACTTC. Translated, it gives CASSQGWYEQYF. The rearrangement links TRBV6-5 to TRBJ2-7; possibly TRBD1 for D (5 bases). Germline loops: CDR1 MNHEY, CDR2 SVGAGI. V was shortened by 5 bases and J by 4 bases, with 9 bases between the two germline ends. The CDR3 runs to 12 residues.

This clonotype appeared once. The chain employs TRBV12-3 or TRBV12-4 and TRBJ1-3, with no clear D. V was shortened by 3 bases and J by 2 bases, with 8 bases between the two germline ends. The CDR3 covers 14 residues. The CDR3 is CASSFVVTGNTIYF. The CDR3 nucleotides are TGTGCCAGCAGTTTTGTTGTGACTGGAAACACCATATATTTT.